The 16 T cell receptor beta chains below were found in one sample sequenced in a study of blood T cell repertoires in COVID-19. Generated by immunoSEQ multiplex PCR, the TCRdb table keeps only in-frame clones and is missing some. The profile shows about 190,000 clones, under 90% of them singletons. Material: peripheral blood. These TCRs come from a man in his sixties with acute or convalescent COVID-19.

The V and J genes are TRBV10-3 and TRBJ1-6; 7 positions match TRBD1. Looked up from germline, CDR1 is ENHRY and CDR2 is SYGVKD. V was pared by 6 bases and J by 5 bases, with 7 bases of the junction left unmatched. The CDR3 covers 15 residues. CDR3 amino acids: CAISWDSPNNSPLHF. CDR3 DNA: TGTGCCATCAGCTGGGACAGCCCTAATAATTCACCCCTCCACTTT.

V gene TRBV14 combines with J gene TRBJ2-5; D remains unclear. This CDR3 spans 14 amino acids. Per the germline V gene, CDR1 is SGHDN and CDR2 is FVKESK. The V end was cut by 1 base, the J end by 0 bases, with 6 bases between. CDR3 sequence reads: CASSQGIYQETQYF. The CDR3 bases are TGTGCCAGCAGCCAAGGTATTTACCAAGAGACCCAGTACTTC.

This chain connects TRBV30 to TRBJ2-7; 11 bases match TRBD1. The CDR3 has 15 residues. Germline V gene lookup returns CDR1 GTSNPN and CDR2 SVGIG (reference sequence). J lost 4 bases, V lost 2 bases, and 7 bases had no gene match. CDR3 region: CAWSLRTGGRYEQYF. Written as DNA, the CDR3 is TGTGCCTGGAGTCTCCGGACAGGGGGCCGATACGAGCAGTACTTC.

The chain combines TRBV6-1 with TRBJ1-5, with D unclear. The CDR3 is 13 residues long. Germline assignment: CDR1 MNHNS and CDR2 SASEGT. V was cut by 2 bases and J by 6 bases, with 8 bases left in between. For the CDR3, the DNA is TGTGCCAGCAGTGAAAACAACCGTCAGCCCCAGCATTTT. Its translation is CASSENNRQPQHF.

The rearrangement links TRBV5-1 to TRBJ1-4; TRBD1 matches 10 bases. V dropped 4 bases and J dropped 1; count of bases not matched to a gene: 7. Germline V gene lookup returns CDR1 SGHRS and CDR2 YFSETQ. The CDR3 is 17 residues long. CDR3 amino acids: CASSVTGGAVTNEKLFF. CDR3 sequence (DNA): TGCGCCAGCAGCGTGACAGGGGGCGCGGTAACTAATGAAAAACTGTTTTTT.

The rearrangement uses TRBV6-2 or TRBV6-3 and TRBJ1-6; TRBD1 might be the D (6 bases). Trimming shortened V by 2 bases and J by 3 bases, and 14 bases separated the two germline ends. CDR1 and CDR2 (germline): MNHEY, SVGEGT. This CDR3 has 17 residues. The DNA of the CDR3 is TGTGCCAGCAGTTACCAGGGACACGGGGTCTATAATTCACCCCTCCACTTT. As protein: CASSYQGHGVYNSPLHF.

The chain has TRBV30 and TRBJ2-7, with D possibly being TRBD1 (5 bases). Germline CDR1 is GTSNPN and CDR2 is SVGIG (reference sequence). V was shortened by 0 bases and J by 4 bases, with 7 bases between the two germline ends. The CDR3 sequence is 12 residues long. The CDR3 here is CAWSVGVYEQYF. The CDR3 DNA is TGTGCCTGGAGTGTAGGGGTTTACGAGCAGTACTTC.

This clone was observed once. The rearrangement joins TRBV4-1 to TRBJ2-1, with 7 bases fitting TRBD1. The V gene's germline CDR1 is MGHRA and CDR2 YSYEKL. V lost 0 bases, J lost 8 bases, and 7 bases stayed unmatched. The CDR3 runs 15 residues. In DNA form, the CDR3 reads TGCGCCAGCAGCCAAGACGACAGGGCCTGGGATGAGCAGTTCTTC. As protein: CASSQDDRAWDEQFF.

The chain links TRBV7-2 to TRBJ2-7; 8 bases are shared with TRBD2. The CDR3 has 14 amino acids. V shed 5 bases and J 1 base; nucleotides not matched to a gene: 4. Germline lookup yields CDR1 SGHTA and CDR2 FQGNSA. The chain's CDR3 is CASSVTGGSYEQYF. The CDR3 coding sequence is TGTGCCAGCAGCGTCACGGGGGGGTCCTACGAGCAGTACTTC.

J is TRBJ2-1 and V is TRBV6-1, with TRBD2 as a possible D gene (5 bases). The CDR3 covers 15 residues. CDR1 and CDR2 (germline): MNHNS, SASEGT. V shed 1 base and J shed 4 bases, with 11 bases lying between them. CDR3 DNA: TGTGCCAGCAGTGAAGTCGGAGGAGGTTACAATGAGCAGTTCTTC. Protein sequence: CASSEVGGGYNEQFF.

There are many counts of this clone. This chain connects TRBV12-3 or TRBV12-4 to TRBJ1-2; 7 bases agree with TRBD1. Unmatched junction bases numbered 7, after V lost 6 bases and J lost 6 bases. The CDR3 is 13 residues long. CDR3 region: CASSYGTAHGYTF. CDR3 nucleotide sequence: TGTGCCAGCAGCTACGGGACAGCGCATGGCTACACCTTC.

The rearrangement joins TRBV5-4 to TRBJ2-1; 11 nucleotides agree with TRBD2. Germline V gene lookup returns CDR1 SGHNT and CDR2 YYREEE (reference sequence). J was trimmed by 4 bases and V by 0 bases; bases with no gene match: 12. This CDR3 spans 19 amino acids. CDR3 residues: CASSLGLAGGLRGYNEQFF. In DNA form, the CDR3 reads TGTGCCAGCAGCTTGGGCCTAGCGGGAGGCCTGAGGGGTTACAATGAGCAGTTCTTC. Looking up the rest from reference TRBV5-4 and TRBJ2-1 gives the full variable domain: ETGVTQSPTHLIKTRGQQVTLRCSSQSGHNTVSWYQQALGQGPQFIFQYYREEENGRGNFPPRFSGLQFPNYSSELNVNALELDDSALYLCASSLGLAGGLRGYNEQFFGPGTRLTVL.

The gene calls are TRBV3-1 (or the pseudogene TRBV3-2) and TRBJ2-1, with 8 nucleotides matching TRBD2. The germline CDR1 and CDR2 sequences are LGHDT and YNNKEL (reference sequence). The trim removed 5 bases at V and 3 bases at J, leaving 6 bases unmatched. CDR3 length: 15 residues. CDR3 sequence reads: CASSGSGEDYNEQFF. The CDR3 bases are TGTGCCAGCAGCGGTAGCGGGGAGGACTACAATGAGCAGTTCTTC.

This chain connects TRBV5-4 to TRBJ2-1; D perhaps matches TRBD1 (6 bases). V was trimmed by 3 bases and J by 1 base, leaving 11 bases between them. The germline CDR1 and CDR2 sequences are SGHNT and YYREEE (reference sequence). The length of the CDR3 is 15 residues. The chain's CDR3 is CASSWETGSYNEQFF. DNA for the CDR3: TGTGCCAGCAGCTGGGAGACAGGTTCCTACAATGAGCAGTTCTTC.

The genes are TRBV7-9 and TRBJ2-5; TRBD1 agrees at 8 bases. This CDR3 is 16 amino acids long. The V and J ends lost 0 bases and 3 bases, in that order; junction bases with no gene match: 6. Germline V CDR1 and CDR2: SEHNR, FQNEAQ (reference sequence). DNA of the CDR3: TGTGCCAGCAGCTTAGCGCAAGGACAGGGAGAAGAGACCCAGTACTTC. Protein sequence: CASSLAQGQGEETQYF. Based on the CDR3 plus reference TRBV7-9 and TRBJ2-5, the full variable domain is DTGVSQNPRHKITKRGQNVTFRCDPISEHNRLYWYRQTLGQGPEFLTYFQNEAQLEKSRLLSDRFSAERPKGSFSTLEIQRTEQGDSAMYLCASSLAQGQGEETQYFGPGTRLLVL.

The chain recombines TRBV5-1 with TRBJ2-1; 9 nucleotides match TRBD2. J gave up 6 bases and V 0 bases, and 10 bases lay outside the gene matches. The CDR3 spans 17 residues. Germline V CDR1 and CDR2: SGHRS, YFSETQ. The CDR3 loop reads CASSLVSLSGSGNEQFF. The DNA for the CDR3 is TGCGCCAGCAGCTTGGTGTCCCTTAGCGGGAGCGGCAATGAGCAGTTCTTC.